Below are 28 T cell receptor beta chains sequenced from a single sample in a study of blood T cell repertoires in COVID-19. Clones were read by immunoSEQ multiplex PCR, and TCRdb kept only the in-frame ones, dropping some. The table shows roughly 230,000 clones, with around four fifths occurring only once. Sequencing input: peripheral blood. The origin of the receptors is a man between 35 and 55 years old with acute or convalescent COVID-19.

This chain uses TRBV7-2 with TRBJ2-1; TRBD2 matches at 7 bases. Germline V CDR1 and CDR2: SGHTA, FQGNSA. V was clipped by 2 bases and J by 9 bases; unmatched bases: 7. CDR3 length: 14 residues. The CDR3 DNA reads as TGTGCCAGCAGCTTACGGCGCGGGAGCACTGAGCAGTTCTTC. This gives the protein CASSLRRGSTEQFF. Filled out from reference TRBV7-2 and TRBJ2-1, the complete variable domain reads GAGVSQSPSNKVTEKGKDVELRCDPISGHTALYWYRQSLGQGLEFLIYFQGNSAPDKSGLPSDRFSAERTGGSVSTLTIQRTQQEDSAVYLCASSLRRGSTEQFFGPGTRLTVL.

J is TRBJ1-5 and V is TRBV14, with 7 bases matching TRBD1. J gave up 1 base and V 6 bases, and 3 bases lay outside the gene matches. The V gene's germline CDR1 is SGHDN and CDR2 FVKESK. The CDR3 extends over 14 amino acids. CDR3 region: CASSPGGSNQPQHF. The CDR3 DNA is TGTGCCAGCAGTCCAGGGGGGAGCAATCAGCCCCAGCATTTT.

The rearrangement links TRBV6-5 to TRBJ2-7; D perhaps matches TRBD2 (6 bases). The length of the CDR3 is 15 residues. The germline gives CDR1 MNHEY, CDR2 SVGAGI. V gave up 0 bases and J gave up 6 bases, with 15 bases separating them. The CDR3 reads CASSYSVYGSGEQYF. Written as DNA, the CDR3 is TGTGCCAGCAGTTACTCTGTGTACGGGAGCGGCGAGCAGTACTTC.

This clone was observed once. V is TRBV5-1 and J is TRBJ2-5; D is possibly TRBD2 (5 bases). In germline, CDR1 is SGHRS, CDR2 YFSETQ. V dropped 5 bases and J dropped 2 bases, with 13 bases sitting between them. This CDR3 is built from 14 residues. Written as DNA, the CDR3 is TGCGCCAGCAGACAGAGGGCAGATCAAGAGACCCAGTACTTC. Encoded protein: CASRQRADQETQYF.

This clone has just one count. J is TRBJ2-5 and V is TRBV11-2; 9 nucleotides line up with TRBD1. The V gene's germline CDR1 is SGHAT and CDR2 FQNNGV. Trimming at V came to 4 bases and at J to 5 bases, leaving 14 bases not matched to a gene. The CDR3 consists of 17 residues. This CDR3 reads CASSWGLGQGRSETQYF. For the CDR3, the DNA is TGTGCCAGCAGCTGGGGTCTTGGACAGGGGCGATCGGAGACCCAGTACTTC.

This clone was seen only a few times. The chain combines TRBV28 with TRBJ1-1, with TRBD1 as a possible D gene (6 bases). The V gene's germline CDR1 is MDHEN and CDR2 SYDVKM. The CDR3 is 16 residues long. V lost 1 base and J lost 5, with 17 bases in between. The DNA for the CDR3 is TGTGCCAGCAGTTTATTTCGGGGGGCGGGCGGGACTGAAGCTTTCTTT. It specifies CASSLFRGAGGTEAFF.

This clone was counted only a few times. The V and J genes are TRBV30 and TRBJ2-1; TRBD2 matches 9 bases. V was pared by 2 bases and J by 9 bases, with 11 bases of the junction left unmatched. Germline assignment: CDR1 GTSNPN and CDR2 SVGIG (reference sequence). This CDR3 has 15 amino acids. CDR3 DNA sequence: TGTGCCTGGAGTCGGGGGCTAGCGGGATCCAGTGAGCAGTTCTTC. It codes for CAWSRGLAGSSEQFF.

The V gene is TRBV5-6, the J gene TRBJ2-7; 10 nucleotides line up with TRBD2. Germline CDR1 is SGHDT and CDR2 is YYEEEE. CDR3 length: 17 residues. The trim removed 0 bases at V and 2 bases at J, leaving 8 bases unmatched. The CDR3 loop is CASSLGAGLADTYEQYF. The CDR3 coding sequence is TGTGCCAGCAGCTTGGGGGCTGGACTAGCGGACACCTACGAGCAGTACTTC.

V is TRBV9 and J is TRBJ2-7, with 9 positions matching TRBD2. This CDR3 region has 15 residues. The germline gives CDR1 SGDLS, CDR2 YYNGEE. The V segment lost 4 bases and the J segment 6 bases; nucleotides outside the gene matches: 11. This CDR3 reads CASSPGVAGDGEQYF. The CDR3 bases are TGTGCCAGCAGCCCCGGGGTAGCGGGAGACGGCGAGCAGTACTTC. The full variable domain, rest sourced from reference TRBV9 and TRBJ2-7, is DSGVTQTPKHLITATGQRVTLRCSPRSGDLSVYWYQQSLDQGLQFLIQYYNGEERAKGNILERFSAQQFPDLHSELNLSSLELGDSALYFCASSPGVAGDGEQYFGPGTRLTVT.

The V and J genes are TRBV5-5 and TRBJ1-2; D is unclear. Looked up from germline, CDR1 is SGHKS and CDR2 is YYEKEE (reference sequence). With 0 bases removed from V and 4 bases from J, the gap between germline ends came to 7 bases. The CDR3 is made up of 13 amino acids. The CDR3 protein is CASSLDRSYGYTF. CDR3 DNA: TGTGCCAGCAGCTTGGACAGAAGCTATGGCTACACCTTC.

CDR3: CASSPTTDRGYGYTF. CDR3 nucleotide sequence: TGTGCCAGCAGCCCAACTACGGACAGGGGCTATGGCTACACCTTC. This rearrangement joins TRBV7-2 to TRBJ1-2, with TRBD1 identical over 9 bases. The germline CDR1 and CDR2 sequences are SGHTA and FQGNSA. V trimming: 5 bases; J trimming: 4 bases; junction bases outside the gene matches: 8. The CDR3 contains 15 residues.

Of note for this clone: An end of the junction does not agree with germline; a read error may underlie this. The chain couples TRBV29-1 to TRBJ1-2; 11 positions agree with TRBD1. Germline CDR1 and CDR2: SQVTM and ANQGSEA. The CDR3 is made up of 12 amino acids. CDR3 nucleotide sequence: TGCGGCGTTGGACAGGGGGCGCGCGGCTACACCTTC. Its protein is CGVGQGARGYTF.

The chain carries TRBV5-1 and TRBJ2-5; D possibly corresponds to TRBD2 (6 bases). Trimming cost V 4 bases and J 4 bases, with 11 bases left between them. The germline V gene encodes CDR1 SGHRS and CDR2 YFSETQ. The CDR3 spans 13 residues. The CDR3 loop is CASSVRGGETQYF. The DNA for the CDR3 is TGCGCCAGCAGCGTGAGGGGAGGAGAGACCCAGTACTTC.

CDR3 sequence (DNA): TGTGCCAGCAGTCGGACAGCCTCCTACGAGCAGTACTTC. Its translation: CASSRTASYEQYF. The chain is built from TRBV3-1 (or the pseudogene TRBV3-2) and TRBJ2-7; tentative D call: TRBD1 (6 bases). Germline V CDR1 and CDR2: LGHDT, YNNKEL (reference sequence). V was shortened by 6 bases and J by 0 bases, with 9 bases between the two germline ends. The CDR3 covers 13 residues.

The V call is TRBV4-2, the J call TRBJ1-2; TRBD1 matches 9 bases. Germline V gene lookup returns CDR1 LGHNA and CDR2 YNFKEQ. The CDR3 is 14 amino acids. V trimming: 4 bases; J trimming: 8 bases; junction bases outside the gene matches: 8. The CDR3 sequence is CASSPTGGREGYTF. CDR3 DNA sequence: TGTGCCAGCAGCCCGACAGGGGGAAGGGAAGGCTACACCTTC.

This sequence joins TRBV7-3 and TRBJ2-2; 9 bases match TRBD1. The CDR3 is 17 amino acids. Germline V gene lookup returns CDR1 SGHTA and CDR2 FQGTGA. Unmatched junction bases numbered 7, after V lost 0 bases and J lost 5 bases. The CDR3 sequence is CASSLTTDRGVTGELFF. The CDR3 DNA reads TGTGCCAGCAGCTTAACTACGGACAGGGGAGTTACCGGGGAGCTGTTTTTT.

The V and J genes are TRBV4-1 and TRBJ2-7; 8 bases match TRBD2. V lost 4 bases, J lost 0 bases, and 5 bases stayed unmatched. Germline V lookup: CDR1 MGHRA, CDR2 YSYEKL. The CDR3 is made up of 15 amino acids. CDR3 sequence (DNA): TGCGCCAGCAGCCTAAGCGGGGGTATCTCCTACGAGCAGTACTTC. Residues: CASSLSGGISYEQYF.

This sequence joins TRBV4-2 and TRBJ1-1; 8 bases are shared with TRBD1. Trimming took 6 bases from V and 4 from J; bases not matched to a gene: 4. The germline V gene has CDR1 LGHNA and CDR2 YNFKEQ. CDR3 length equals 13 residues. The CDR3: CASSRTGTTEAFF. The CDR3 DNA is TGTGCCAGCAGTAGGACAGGGACCACTGAAGCTTTCTTT.

This clone was found a few times. V usage is TRBV19 and J usage is TRBJ2-2; no reliable D call. Trimming shortened V by 6 bases and J by 3 bases, and 5 bases separated the two germline ends. The V gene's germline CDR1 is LNHDA and CDR2 SQIVND (reference sequence). There are 12 residues in the CDR3. CDR3 in amino acids: CASSGYTGELFF. DNA for the CDR3: TGTGCCAGTAGCGGGTACACCGGGGAGCTGTTTTTT.

In its sample, this clone was seen a few times. The chain uses TRBV19 and TRBJ2-1, with 9 nucleotides matching TRBD2. With 5 bases clipped from V and 3 bases from J, the junction kept 5 bases outside the gene matches. The CDR3 has 15 amino acids. Per germline, CDR1 LNHDA and CDR2 SQIVND (reference sequence). The CDR3 loop is CASSVTSGLYNEQFF. DNA of the CDR3: TGTGCCAGTAGTGTGACTAGCGGCCTCTACAATGAGCAGTTCTTC.

The rearrangement links TRBV28 to TRBJ1-1; tentative D call: TRBD1 (5 bases). Germline V gene sequence: CDR1 MDHEN, CDR2 SYDVKM. Deletions cut 5 bases from V and 1 base from J, with 11 bases between. The CDR3 sequence is 14 residues long. Here the CDR3 reads CASSRQRANTEAFF. Written as DNA, the CDR3 is TGTGCCAGCAGTCGACAGAGAGCGAACACTGAAGCTTTCTTT.

This chain joins TRBV9 and TRBJ2-1; 7 nucleotides line up with TRBD2. CDR3 size: 15 residues. V was pared by 3 bases and J by 3 bases, with 6 bases of the junction left unmatched. Looked up from germline, CDR1 is SGDLS and CDR2 is YYNGEE. The CDR3 region is CASSGRDYGYNEQFF. DNA for the CDR3: TGTGCCAGCAGCGGCCGGGACTACGGCTACAATGAGCAGTTCTTC.

This sequence joins TRBV30 and TRBJ1-6; possible D gene TRBD1, 6 bases. Germline CDR1 and CDR2: GTSNPN and SVGIG (reference sequence). Trimming pared 2 bases from V and 10 bases from J, leaving 15 bases between. The CDR3 is 14 amino acids. CDR3 in amino acids: CAWSRDTLRSPLHF. The CDR3 DNA follows: TGTGCCTGGAGTAGGGACACCCTAAGGTCACCCCTCCACTTT.

The rearrangement uses TRBV11-1 and TRBJ1-1; TRBD1 aligns across 9 bases. Germline CDR1 is SGHAT and CDR2 is FQDESV (reference sequence). Trimming took 6 bases from V and 6 from J; bases not matched to a gene: 11. The CDR3 length is 15 residues. The CDR3 loop reads CASRSIQGARAEAFF. The CDR3 nucleotides are TGTGCCAGCAGGTCTATACAGGGGGCGCGGGCTGAAGCTTTCTTT.

The V and J genes are TRBV19 and TRBJ2-5; possibly TRBD2 for D (7 bases). V was trimmed by 7 bases and J by 5 bases, leaving 17 bases between them. Looked up from germline, CDR1 is LNHDA and CDR2 is SQIVND (reference sequence). The length of the CDR3 is 14 residues. DNA of the CDR3: TGTGCCAGTACCCAGGGGAGGGCCGGGGAGACCCAGTACTTC. This codes for CASTQGRAGETQYF.

V usage is TRBV27 and J usage is TRBJ2-7; TRBD2 agrees at 9 bases. Germline CDR1 and CDR2: MNHEY and SMNVEV (reference sequence). CDR3 length: 15 residues. Losses at the gene ends were 7 bases for V and 6 bases for J; bases not matched to a gene: 13. DNA of the CDR3: TGTGCCAGCAAGGCTCTGCGGGAGGGCCTTTTCGAGCAGTACTTC. Encoded protein: CASKALREGLFEQYF.

The CDR3 DNA follows: TGTGCCAGCAGCTTCTTAGGGACTAGCGGCTACGAGCAGTACTTC. As protein: CASSFLGTSGYEQYF. The chain uses TRBV7-2 and TRBJ2-7, with 11 bases lining up with TRBD2. V gave up 3 bases and J gave up 3 bases; unmatched junction bases: 4. This CDR3 is 15 amino acids long. Germline values: CDR1 SGHTA, CDR2 FQGNSA.

V gene TRBV20-1 combines with J gene TRBJ1-4, with D perhaps matching TRBD1 (6 bases). The CDR3 is made up of 10 amino acids. With 5 bases removed from V and 10 bases from J, the gap between germline ends came to 8 bases. Germline values: CDR1 DFQATT, CDR2 SNEGSKA (reference sequence). CDR3 nucleotide sequence: TGCAGTGCTGAGGACAGAAAACTGTTTTTT. This codes for CSAEDRKLFF.